This is a list of T cell receptor beta chains from one sample in a study of CXCR3-negative and CXCR3-positive naive CD8 T cells. TCRdb re-called the 5' RACE reads and shows each CDR3 protein once, DNA omitted. In total, the table holds about 58,000 distinct CDR3 sequences. The sample taken for sequencing was naive CXCR3- CD8+ T cells from blood. The receptors come from a human donor in good health. Some clones in this sample may be carry-over from other donors' samples. Each CDR3 is given with its conserved first and last residue. The order of the fields is V gene, clone size, J gene, CDR3 protein. Clone size is not always given. Where it is, it says once, few, many or a class for expanded clones.

TRBV24-1	NA	TRBJ2-1	CATSPSGGSYEQFF
TRBV6-2/TRBV6-3	NA	TRBJ2-3	CASSFAFGTDTQYF
TRBV27	NA	TRBJ1-1	CASSSGAMNTEAFF
TRBV7-8	NA	TRBJ1-5	CASSSGTGDNQPQHF
TRBV29-1	NA	TRBJ2-7	CSVQDRGPYEQYF
TRBV5-4	NA	TRBJ1-1	CASSLRDTEAFF
TRBV6-2/TRBV6-3	NA	TRBJ1-5	CASSYIENQPQHF
TRBV20-1	NA	TRBJ2-5	CSARLPLEKNKETQYF
TRBV18	NA	TRBJ2-5	CASSPPEETQYF
TRBV12-3/TRBV12-4	NA	TRBJ2-4	CASSLSGQGYDKNIQYF
TRBV12-3/TRBV12-4	NA	TRBJ2-5	CASSLAFGGYQETQYF
TRBV21-1	NA	TRBJ2-7	CASSREASSEQYF
TRBV7-6	NA	TRBJ2-5	CASSTRVGLAGVQRETQYF
TRBV7-6	NA	TRBJ2-7	CASSLGYSAAYEQYF
TRBV20-1	NA	TRBJ2-5	CSIPGAGELETQYF
TRBV4-3	NA	TRBJ2-7	CASSQGLSGYEQYF
TRBV28	NA	TRBJ2-1	CASSLGQAHEQFF
TRBV5-1	NA	TRBJ2-1	CASFYRNEQFF
TRBV29-1	NA	TRBJ2-1	CSARGAIPRSSYNEQFF
TRBV12-3/TRBV12-4	NA	TRBJ2-5	CASSFRGSETQYF
TRBV11-3	NA	TRBJ2-1	CASSRYTSSSYNEQFF
TRBV7-8	medium-sized	TRBJ2-1	CASSLVAVRGVSSYNEQFF
TRBV11-3	NA	TRBJ2-7	CTSSFRDYEQYF
TRBV11-1	NA	TRBJ2-2	CASVLGTELNTGELFF
TRBV4-3	NA	TRBJ1-1	CASSQAPEGGGTEAFF
TRBV7-2	NA	TRBJ2-7	CASSPYGSYEQYF
TRBV29-1	NA	TRBJ1-1	CSAGGIGTANTEAFF
TRBV2	NA	TRBJ2-1	CASSFTGTRGSEQFF
TRBV15	NA	TRBJ1-5	CATSSQGHQPQHF
TRBV29-1	NA	TRBJ2-7	CSVSGGLTYEQYF